This T cell receptor beta chain is from a study of blood T cell repertoires in COVID-19. Background on the study: T cells, B-cell-depleted T cells, or PBMCs provided the cDNA or gDNA that served as material.

Germline V gene lookup returns CDR1 SGHDT and CDR2 YYEEEE. V was shortened by 0 bases and J by 4 bases, with 13 bases between the two germline ends. The CDR3 spans 15 residues. Under the authors' procedure: Reference gene primer amplification gave estimated nucleated cell counts. Libraries were prepared by immunoSEQ multiplex PCR; TCRdb keeps only in-frame clonotypes and omits some of them. V, J and clone size were drawn from that table, and D and trimming were deduced from the DNA. The sample includes about 59,000 clones, roughly 90% seen only once; the top ten take more than 4.5%. The clonotype originates from a man older than 75 in a cohort sampled during active COVID-19. The sequencing input was peripheral blood. This sequence joins TRBV5-6 and TRBJ1-2, with D possibly being TRBD1 (5 bases). As DNA, the CDR3 is TGTGCCAGCAGCTTGGCGTCGGGACTTCCCTATGGCTACACCTTC. Its translation is CASSLASGLPYGYTF.